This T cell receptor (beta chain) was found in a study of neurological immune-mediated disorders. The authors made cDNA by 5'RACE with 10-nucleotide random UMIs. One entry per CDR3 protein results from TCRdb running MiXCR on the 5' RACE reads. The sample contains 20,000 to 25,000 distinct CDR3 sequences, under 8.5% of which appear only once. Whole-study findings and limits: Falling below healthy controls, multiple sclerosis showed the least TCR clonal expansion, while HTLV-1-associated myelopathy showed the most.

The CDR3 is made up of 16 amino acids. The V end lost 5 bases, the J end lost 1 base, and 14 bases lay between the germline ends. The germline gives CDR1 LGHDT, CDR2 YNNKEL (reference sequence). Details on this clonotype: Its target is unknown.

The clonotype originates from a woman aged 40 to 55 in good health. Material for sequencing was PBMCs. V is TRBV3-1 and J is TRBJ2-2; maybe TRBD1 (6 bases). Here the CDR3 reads CASSFAGVENTGELFF. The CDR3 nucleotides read TGTGCCAGCAGCTTCGCAGGGGTCGAGAACACCGGGGAGCTGTTTTTT.